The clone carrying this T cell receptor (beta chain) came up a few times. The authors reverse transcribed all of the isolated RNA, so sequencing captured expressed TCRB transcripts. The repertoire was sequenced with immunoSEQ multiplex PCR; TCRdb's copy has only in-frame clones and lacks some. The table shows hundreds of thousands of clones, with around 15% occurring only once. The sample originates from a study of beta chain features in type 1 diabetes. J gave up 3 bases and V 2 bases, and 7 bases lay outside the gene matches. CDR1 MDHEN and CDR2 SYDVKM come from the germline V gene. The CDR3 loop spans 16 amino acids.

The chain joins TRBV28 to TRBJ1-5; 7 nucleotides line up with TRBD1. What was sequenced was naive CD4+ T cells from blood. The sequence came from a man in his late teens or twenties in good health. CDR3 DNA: TGTGCCAGCAGTTTAGACCCGGGACAGCTCAATCAGCCCCAGCATTTT. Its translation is CASSLDPGQLNQPQHF.